These 27 T cell receptor beta chains were sequenced from one sample in a study of radiation and T cells in renal cell carcinoma. Generated by immunoSEQ multiplex PCR, the TCRdb table keeps only in-frame clones and is missing some. The repertoire holds about 150,000 clones, with roughly 86% as singletons. Time point reported: blood 2 weeks post-SBRT. Regarding treatment: 15 Gy SBRT to primary tumor, nephrectomy 4 weeks later. This sample comprised blood, obtained from a patient whose treatment included radiotherapy and nephrectomy. Every receptor here comes from a woman between 45 and 60 years old with renal cell carcinoma.

This sequence joins TRBV11-2 and TRBJ1-2; 9 positions agree with TRBD1. This CDR3 contains 14 residues. CDR1 is SGHAT, CDR2 FQNNGV, per germline. V lost 0 bases, J lost 8 bases, and 4 bases stayed unmatched. The CDR3 sequence is CASSLDGDRVGYTF. The CDR3 DNA sequence: TGTGCCAGCAGCTTAGATGGGGACAGGGTAGGCTACACCTTC.

The chain joins TRBV10-3 to TRBJ2-1; 13 bases match TRBD2. With 3 bases clipped from V and 7 bases from J, the junction kept 3 bases outside the gene matches. The V gene's germline CDR1 is ENHRY and CDR2 SYGVKD. The CDR3 spans 15 residues. CDR3 sequence (DNA): TGTGCCATCAGTGAACTAGCGGGGGGGCGGAATGAGCAGTTCTTC. Its translation: CAISELAGGRNEQFF.

The V gene is TRBV5-1, the J gene TRBJ2-1; TRBD2 aligns across 11 bases. The trim removed 4 bases at V and 5 bases at J, leaving 5 bases unmatched. This CDR3 is built from 15 residues. Looked up from germline, CDR1 is SGHRS and CDR2 is YFSETQ. The CDR3 loop is CASSPGLAANNEQFF. The CDR3 bases are TGCGCCAGCAGCCCGGGACTAGCGGCAAACAATGAGCAGTTCTTC.

The CDR3 DNA reads as TGTGCCAGCAGCCAGGGGATCTCGGGGGCCAACGTCCTGACTTTC. Translating gives CASSQGISGANVLTF. The V gene is TRBV9, the J gene TRBJ2-6; D perhaps matches TRBD1 (6 bases). V gave up 4 bases and J gave up 4 bases, with 12 bases separating them. Germline assignment: CDR1 SGDLS and CDR2 YYNGEE. This CDR3 spans 15 amino acids.

Many counts were recorded for this clone. This chain uses TRBV21-1 with TRBJ2-1. TRBV21-1 is annotated as a pseudogene. CDR3 length equals 17 residues. The CDR3 DNA is TGTGCCAGCAATGAGGTGGAAGGGCATGCAGTAAACAATGAGCAGTTCTTC. Translating gives CASNEVEGHAVNNEQFF.

This clone was seen more than once but under ten times. The chain is built from TRBV19 and TRBJ1-1; 9 bases align to TRBD1. CDR1 is LNHDA and CDR2 is SQIVND in the germline V gene (reference sequence). Trimming removed 5 bases from V and 4 bases from J; junction bases left unmatched: 2. The CDR3 extends over 13 amino acids. The CDR3 here is CASSQTGGTEAFF. DNA for the CDR3: TGTGCCAGTAGTCAGACAGGGGGCACTGAAGCTTTCTTT.

The rearrangement joins TRBV13 to TRBJ1-2; D may be TRBD1 (5 bases). The V gene's germline CDR1 is PRHDT and CDR2 FYEKMQ (reference sequence). V was shortened by 5 bases and J by 4 bases, with 23 bases between the two germline ends. The CDR3 is 17 residues long. In DNA form, the CDR3 reads TGTGCCAGCAGCGACGGATTTTGGGACGGAGGAGGCTATGGCTACACCTTC. Translated, it gives CASSDGFWDGGGYGYTF.

This clone came up a few times. V is TRBV5-1 and J is TRBJ1-1; no clear D. The CDR3 length is 13 residues. Trimming stripped 1 base from V and 3 bases from J, with 7 bases between. Per germline, CDR1 SGHRS and CDR2 YFSETQ. CDR3 amino acids: CASSLSWDTEAFF. CDR3 sequence (DNA): TGCGCCAGCAGCTTGAGTTGGGACACTGAAGCTTTCTTT. Filled out from reference TRBV5-1 and TRBJ1-1, the complete variable domain reads KAGVTQTPRYLIKTRGQQVTLSCSPISGHRSVSWYQQTPGQGLQFLFEYFSETQRNKGNFPGRFSGRQFSNSRSEMNVSTLELGDSALYLCASSLSWDTEAFFGQGTRLTVV.

V is TRBV19 and J is TRBJ1-2, with 7 bases matching TRBD1. V trimming: 3 bases; J trimming: 5 bases; junction bases outside the gene matches: 9. In germline, CDR1 is LNHDA, CDR2 SQIVND (reference sequence). The CDR3 is 15 residues long. CDR3 region: CASSIWDSQSYGYTF. CDR3 in DNA: TGTGCCAGTAGTATTTGGGACAGCCAGTCGTATGGCTACACCTTC.

V is TRBV11-2 and J is TRBJ2-1; perhaps TRBD1 as D (7 bases). The CDR3 spans 16 residues. Germline loops: CDR1 SGHAT, CDR2 FQNNGV. V was trimmed by 4 bases and J by 3 bases, leaving 16 bases between them. CDR3 coding DNA: TGTGCCAGCAGCTCCGAGACAGGGACTGACTACAATGAGCAGTTCTTC. This codes for CASSSETGTDYNEQFF.

The chain joins TRBV5-1 to TRBJ2-2; 13 nucleotides match TRBD2. Germline V gives CDR1 SGHRS, CDR2 YFSETQ. This CDR3 is built from 16 residues. Germline trimming cut 3 bases from V and 6 bases from J; bases unmatched to any gene: 5. CDR3 nucleotides: TGCGCCAGCAGCTCCCGGACTAGCGGGGGAGCCGGGGAGCTGTTTTTT. Its translation: CASSSRTSGGAGELFF.

The rearrangement uses TRBV29-1 and TRBJ1-1, with D possibly TRBD1 on 5 matching bases. Per germline, CDR1 SQVTM and CDR2 ANQGSEA. Trimming removed 6 bases at V and 6 bases at J, with 20 bases between. The CDR3 is 14 residues long. CDR3 nucleotide sequence: TGCAGCGTGACAAAGACAGCACCGGGTTCTGAAGCTTTCTTT. Translating it yields CSVTKTAPGSEAFF.

The chain links TRBV9 to TRBJ1-5, with TRBD1 identical over 7 bases. Per the germline V gene, CDR1 is SGDLS and CDR2 is YYNGEE. V lost 3 bases to trimming and J lost 12 bases; unmatched junction nucleotides: 9. This CDR3 has 13 amino acids. CDR3 sequence reads: CASSATLTGIQHF. The CDR3 coding sequence is TGTGCCAGCAGCGCCACCCTGACAGGGATCCAGCATTTT.

V gene TRBV5-1 combines with J gene TRBJ2-1, with 9 bases identical to TRBD1. J gave up 4 bases and V 0 bases, and 5 bases lay outside the gene matches. This CDR3 contains 16 residues. Germline lookup yields CDR1 SGHRS and CDR2 YFSETQ. CDR3 sequence (DNA): TGCGCCAGCAGCTTGGCCGGGACAGGGTCTTACAATGAGCAGTTCTTC. Encoded protein: CASSLAGTGSYNEQFF.

This chain joins TRBV6-1 and TRBJ2-7; D is unresolved. V was pared by 7 bases and J by 4 bases, with 8 bases between. CDR1 is MNHNS and CDR2 is SASEGT in the germline V gene. CDR3 length equals 11 residues. CDR3 sequence reads: CASIEDYEQYF. Written as DNA, the CDR3 is TGTGCCAGCATCGAGGATTACGAGCAGTACTTC.

V is TRBV6-5 and J is TRBJ2-7; weak D call: TRBD2 (6 bases). This CDR3 region has 16 residues. Trimming pared 0 bases from V and 0 bases from J, leaving 12 bases between. Germline-derived CDR1 and CDR2 are MNHEY and SVGAGI. The DNA of the CDR3 is TGTGCCAGCAGTTACTCGGGGACTCCCAGCTCCTACGAGCAGTACTTC. As protein: CASSYSGTPSSYEQYF.

The chain uses TRBV7-9 and TRBJ2-3, with D possibly being TRBD1 (6 bases). The germline CDR1 and CDR2 sequences are SEHNR and FQNEAQ (reference sequence). V lost 5 bases to trimming and J lost 0 bases, with 15 bases between them. The CDR3 totals 16 residues. The CDR3 coding sequence is TGTGCCAGCAGCCCCGGGGACATTTCTAGCACAGATACGCAGTATTTT. Its protein product is CASSPGDISSTDTQYF.

CDR3 amino acids: CASSRWGLVGSAQYF. In DNA form, the CDR3 reads TGTGCCAGCAGCAGATGGGGTTTGGTGGGGTCGGCGCAGTATTTT. The chain is built from TRBV5-6 and TRBJ2-3; D is unclear. Germline assignment: CDR1 SGHDT and CDR2 YYEEEE. This CDR3 has 15 amino acids. V lost 4 bases, J lost 10 bases, and 22 bases lay in between.

V gene TRBV5-1 combines with J gene TRBJ1-4; D unresolved. Trimming took 0 bases from V and 7 from J, leaving 13 bases between them. The germline V gene has CDR1 SGHRS and CDR2 YFSETQ. The CDR3 is 15 residues long. The CDR3 DNA follows: TGCGCCAGCAGCTTGGAGGGTCAGGAAGGTGAAAAACTGTTTTTT. Translating it yields CASSLEGQEGEKLFF.

The chain is built from TRBV10-2 and TRBJ2-1, with 9 bases aligning to TRBD2. CDR1 WSHSY and CDR2 SAAADI come from the germline V gene. The CDR3 covers 16 residues. V was pared by 6 bases and J by 2 bases, with 8 bases of the junction left unmatched. The CDR3 loop is CASRWGGGVAYNEQFF. Written as DNA, the CDR3 is TGCGCCAGCAGATGGGGCGGGGGGGTAGCCTACAATGAGCAGTTCTTC.

The V gene is TRBV2, the J gene TRBJ1-6, with D perhaps matching TRBD1 (5 bases). CDR3 length equals 17 residues. V shed 8 bases and J shed 0 bases, with 17 bases lying between them. Germline V gene data show CDR1 as SNHLY and CDR2 as FYNNEI. The CDR3 loop is CASQPWRGSSYNSPLHF. The CDR3 bases are TGTGCCAGCCAACCATGGCGGGGGAGCTCCTATAATTCACCCCTCCACTTT. The variable domain in full, with the rest retrieved from reference TRBV2 and TRBJ1-6, is EPEVTQTPSHQVTQMGQEVILRCVPISNHLYFYWYRQILGQKVEFLVSFYNNEISEKSEIFDDQFSVERPDGSNFTLKIRSTKLEDSAMYFCASQPWRGSSYNSPLHFGNGTRLTVT.

The gene calls are TRBV18 and TRBJ2-3; 7 bases fit TRBD2. The V and J ends lost 2 bases and 5 bases, in that order; junction bases with no gene match: 7. Germline V gives CDR1 KGHSH, CDR2 LQKENI. This CDR3 contains 15 residues. The CDR3 DNA sequence: TGTGCCAGCTCACCAGGGCAGCGGGACCGAGATACGCAGTATTTT. Translated: CASSPGQRDRDTQYF.

V gene TRBV5-1 combines with J gene TRBJ1-1; D call uncertain. CDR1 SGHRS and CDR2 YFSETQ come from the germline V gene. Trimming cost V 4 bases and J 6 bases, with 16 bases left between them. This CDR3 comprises 14 residues. The CDR3 loop reads CASSDGRFMPEAFF. The DNA for the CDR3 is TGCGCCAGCAGCGACGGCAGGTTTATGCCTGAAGCTTTCTTT. Filled out from reference TRBV5-1 and TRBJ1-1, the complete variable domain reads KAGVTQTPRYLIKTRGQQVTLSCSPISGHRSVSWYQQTPGQGLQFLFEYFSETQRNKGNFPGRFSGRQFSNSRSEMNVSTLELGDSALYLCASSDGRFMPEAFFGQGTRLTVV.

This chain connects TRBV6-1 to TRBJ1-2; D is uncertain. The CDR3 sequence is 12 residues long. Per germline, CDR1 MNHNS and CDR2 SASEGT. V was clipped by 3 bases and J by 7 bases, with 9 bases between them. CDR3 sequence: CASSESFGGYTF. The CDR3 DNA is TGTGCCAGCAGTGAGAGCTTTGGTGGCTACACCTTC.

The chain has TRBV10-2 and TRBJ1-3; the match to TRBD1 covers 7 bases. CDR3 length: 14 residues. Germline CDR1 is WSHSY and CDR2 is SAAADI. V shed 6 bases, J shed 3 bases, and the junction held 5 bases outside the gene matches. This chain's CDR3 is CASSEQGHGNTIYF. CDR3 DNA: TGCGCCAGCAGCGAACAGGGGCATGGAAACACCATATATTTT.

The rearrangement joins TRBV19 to TRBJ2-3, with TRBD2 identical over 10 bases. V gave up 3 bases and J gave up 8 bases; unmatched junction bases: 11. Germline lookup yields CDR1 LNHDA and CDR2 SQIVND (reference sequence). The CDR3 runs 16 residues. CDR3 sequence: CASSIESGGAGSTQYF. CDR3 nucleotides: TGTGCCAGTAGTATCGAGAGCGGGGGGGCAGGGTCTACGCAGTATTTT.

This clone was recorded once. This chain joins TRBV4-1 and TRBJ1-6; 10 bases agree with TRBD1. This CDR3 spans 17 amino acids. CDR1 MGHRA and CDR2 YSYEKL come from the germline V gene. V gave up 5 bases and J gave up 5 bases; unmatched junction bases: 9. For the CDR3, the DNA is TGCGCCAGCAGCATCCGACAGGGGGCGACGGATAATTCACCCCTCCACTTT. Translating it yields CASSIRQGATDNSPLHF.